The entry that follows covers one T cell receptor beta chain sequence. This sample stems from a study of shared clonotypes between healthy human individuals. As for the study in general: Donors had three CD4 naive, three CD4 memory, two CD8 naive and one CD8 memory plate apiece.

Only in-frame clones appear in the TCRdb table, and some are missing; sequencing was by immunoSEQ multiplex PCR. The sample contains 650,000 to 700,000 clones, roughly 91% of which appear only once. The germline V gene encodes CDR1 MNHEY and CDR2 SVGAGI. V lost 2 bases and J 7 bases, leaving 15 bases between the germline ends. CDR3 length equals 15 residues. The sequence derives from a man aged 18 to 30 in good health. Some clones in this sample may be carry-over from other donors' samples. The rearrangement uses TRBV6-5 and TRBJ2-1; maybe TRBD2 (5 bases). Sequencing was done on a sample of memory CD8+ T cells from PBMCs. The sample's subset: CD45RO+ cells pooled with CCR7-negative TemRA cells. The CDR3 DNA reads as TGTGCCAGCAGTTACGGAGGTCCGGCCGGGAATGAGCAGTTCTTC. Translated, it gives CASSYGGPAGNEQFF.